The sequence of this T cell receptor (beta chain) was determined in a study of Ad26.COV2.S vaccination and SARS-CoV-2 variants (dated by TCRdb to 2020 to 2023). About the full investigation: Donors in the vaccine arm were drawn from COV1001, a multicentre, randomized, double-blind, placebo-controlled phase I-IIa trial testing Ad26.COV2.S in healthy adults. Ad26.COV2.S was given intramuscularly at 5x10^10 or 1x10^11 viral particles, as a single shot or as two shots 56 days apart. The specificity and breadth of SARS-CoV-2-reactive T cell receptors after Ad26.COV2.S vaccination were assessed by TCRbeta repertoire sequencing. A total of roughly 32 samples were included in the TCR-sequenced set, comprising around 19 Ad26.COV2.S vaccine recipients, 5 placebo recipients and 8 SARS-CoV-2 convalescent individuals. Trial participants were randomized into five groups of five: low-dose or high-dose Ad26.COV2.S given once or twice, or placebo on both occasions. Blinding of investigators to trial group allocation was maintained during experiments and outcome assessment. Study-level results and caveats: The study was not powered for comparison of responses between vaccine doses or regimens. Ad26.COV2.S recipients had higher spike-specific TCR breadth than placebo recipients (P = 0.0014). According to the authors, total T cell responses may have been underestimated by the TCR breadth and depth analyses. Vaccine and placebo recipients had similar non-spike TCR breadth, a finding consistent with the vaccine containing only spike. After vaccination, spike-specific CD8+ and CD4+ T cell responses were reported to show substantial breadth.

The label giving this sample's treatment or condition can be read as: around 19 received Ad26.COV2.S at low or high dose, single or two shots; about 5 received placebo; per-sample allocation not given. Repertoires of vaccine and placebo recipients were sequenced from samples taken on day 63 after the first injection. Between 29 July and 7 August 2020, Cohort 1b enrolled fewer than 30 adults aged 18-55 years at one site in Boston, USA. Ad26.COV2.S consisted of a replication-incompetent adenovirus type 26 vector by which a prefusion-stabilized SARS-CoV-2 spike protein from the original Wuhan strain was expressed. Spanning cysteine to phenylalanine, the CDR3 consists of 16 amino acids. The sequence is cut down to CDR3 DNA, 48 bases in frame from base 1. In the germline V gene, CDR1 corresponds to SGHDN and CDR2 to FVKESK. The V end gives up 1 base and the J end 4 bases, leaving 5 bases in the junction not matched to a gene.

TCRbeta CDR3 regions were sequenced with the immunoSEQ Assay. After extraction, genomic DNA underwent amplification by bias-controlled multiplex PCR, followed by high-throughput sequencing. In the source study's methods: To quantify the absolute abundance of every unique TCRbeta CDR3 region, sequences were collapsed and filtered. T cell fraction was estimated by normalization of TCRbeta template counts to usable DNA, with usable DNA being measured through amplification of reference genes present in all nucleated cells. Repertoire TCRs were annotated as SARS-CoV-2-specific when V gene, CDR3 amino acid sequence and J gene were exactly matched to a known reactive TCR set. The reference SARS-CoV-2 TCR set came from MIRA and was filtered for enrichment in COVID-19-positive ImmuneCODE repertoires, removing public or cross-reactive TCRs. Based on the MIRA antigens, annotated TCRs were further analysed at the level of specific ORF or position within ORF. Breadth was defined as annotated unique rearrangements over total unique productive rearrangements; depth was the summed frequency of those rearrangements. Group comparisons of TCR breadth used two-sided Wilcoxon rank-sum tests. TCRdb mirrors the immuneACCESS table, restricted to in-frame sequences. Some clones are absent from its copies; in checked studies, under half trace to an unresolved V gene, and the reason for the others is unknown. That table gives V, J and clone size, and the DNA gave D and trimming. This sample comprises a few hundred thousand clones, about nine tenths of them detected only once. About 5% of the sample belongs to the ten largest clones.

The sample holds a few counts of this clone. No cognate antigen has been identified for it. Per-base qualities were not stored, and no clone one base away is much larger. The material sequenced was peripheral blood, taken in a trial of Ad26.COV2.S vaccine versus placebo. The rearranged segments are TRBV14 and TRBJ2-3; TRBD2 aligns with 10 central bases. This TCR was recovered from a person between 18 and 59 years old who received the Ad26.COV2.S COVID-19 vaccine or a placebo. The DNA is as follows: TGTGCCAGCAGCCAAGGTGCTAGCGGGGGACCAGATACGCAGTATTTT. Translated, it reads CASSQGASGGPDTQYF.